The clone carrying this TCR beta chain was observed a few times. The data were taken from a study of T cells after yellow fever vaccination. Study at large: Preparing low-cell-number fractions relied on SMART-Seq v4 Ultra Low Input.

Trimming cost V 0 bases and J 3 bases, with 15 bases left between them. This CDR3 spans 15 amino acids. Germline loops: CDR1 DFQATT, CDR2 SNEGSKA (reference sequence). By 5'RACE template switching, TCR cDNA was produced, with a universal primer site and UMIs added in the process. TCRdb independently ran MiXCR on the 5' RACE reads; one entry per CDR3 protein. The data hold 550,000 or so distinct CDR3 sequences, with roughly 21% observed a single time. Sequenced here: PBMCs, sampled 15 days after the yellow fever booster vaccination. The rearrangement links TRBV20-1 to TRBJ2-7, with D perhaps matching TRBD1 or TRBD2 (5 bases each). The receptor comes from a man aged 25 to 45 who received the YFV17D yellow fever vaccine. The CDR3 bases are TGCAGTGCTAGAGATCTGAGGGGAGCCTACTACGAGCAGTACTTC. It codes for CSARDLRGAYYEQYF.